The rows below give T cell receptor beta chains drawn from one sample of a study of T-cell memory formation after mild COVID-19. TCRdb independently ran MiXCR on the 5' RACE reads; one entry per CDR3 protein. Among roughly 240,000 distinct CDR3 sequences listed, around 16% were seen once. Sequenced input: PBMCs or a T cell subset sorted from them (not recorded which). The source of these receptors is a man in his late teens or twenties who had mild COVID-19 (a few samples of this study predate the infection). Cell type and time point are not known. The CDR3 runs from the conserved cysteine through the conserved F or W. The D gene is left open where the match is weak. Expanded clones get a size class; other rows say once, few or many, or leave the size out.

v_gene	abundance	d_gene	j_gene	CDR3aa	CDR3nt
TRBV6-2/TRBV6-3	few	TRBD2	TRBJ2-7	CASSSQTLRSGPPYEQYF	TGTGCCAGCAGTTCCCAAACGCTCCGTAGCGGGCCCCCTTACGAGCAGTACTTC
TRBV9	-	TRBD1	TRBJ1-2	CASSARTGEKTGGYTF	TGTGCCAGCAGCGCCCGGACAGGGGAAAAAACGGGGGGCTACACCTTC
TRBV20-1	few	TRBD2	TRBJ2-7	CSARKVGGGATYEQYF	TGCAGTGCTAGGAAAGTAGGCGGGGGGGCGACCTACGAGCAGTACTTC
TRBV7-9	-	-	TRBJ2-5	CASRGTGSQETQYF	TGTGCCAGCCGAGGAACAGGGTCCCAAGAGACCCAGTACTTC
TRBV7-9	-	-	TRBJ2-5	CASSRRLDEGQYF	TGTGCCAGCAGTCGCAGACTTGATGAGGGCCAGTACTTC
TRBV5-1	few	TRBD2	TRBJ2-5	CASSLAAGARQETQYF	TGCGCCAGCAGCTTGGCAGCGGGGGCCCGACAAGAGACCCAGTACTTC
TRBV6-2/TRBV6-3	-	-	TRBJ2-3	CASSYAPGLTNTDTQYF	TGTGCCAGCAGTTACGCCCCGGGCCTCACCAACACAGATACGCAGTATTTT
TRBV7-8	-	-	TRBJ1-1	CASSLSPVGNTEAFF	TGTGCCAGCAGCTTATCCCCGGTGGGGAACACTGAAGCTTTCTTT
TRBV12-3/TRBV12-4	-	-	TRBJ1-1	CASSNRIAEAFF	TGTGCCAGCTCAAATAGGATCGCTGAAGCTTTCTTT
TRBV29-1	-	-	TRBJ2-3	CSVGTVTDTQYF	TGCAGCGTTGGGACAGTCACAGATACGCAGTATTTT